The 8 T cell receptor beta chains below were found in one sample sequenced in a study of T cell repertoires in cytomegalovirus infection. TCRdb reanalysed the reads using MiXCR and keeps one entry per CDR3 protein. The repertoire has around 630,000 distinct CDR3 sequences, 20% to 30% of them found once; the top ten carry 6.5% to 10%. Sequencing was carried out using CD8+ T cells from PBMCs. All receptors derive from a human donor in good health (CMV status not recorded). Some clones in this sample may be carry-over from other donors' samples.

This clonotype has at least ten counts. The rearrangement uses TRBV13 and TRBJ2-7; 9 bases are shared with TRBD2. The CDR3 sequence is 15 residues long. Trimming at V came to 4 bases and at J to 12 bases, leaving 16 bases not matched to a gene. Germline-derived CDR1 and CDR2 are PRHDT and FYEKMQ (reference sequence). The CDR3 coding sequence is TGTGCCAGCAGCTCCTCCGGGACTAGCACTAGGGGTCCGTACGTC. Translation: CASSSSGTSTRGPYV.

At least ten counts were recorded for this clonotype. The chain joins TRBV10-3 to TRBJ1-1, with D possibly matching TRBD1 (6 bases). Deletions cut 3 bases from V and 0 bases from J, with 17 bases between. The germline gives CDR1 ENHRY, CDR2 SYGVKD. CDR3 length: 17 amino acids. The CDR3 here is CAISDAGVRSMNTEAFF. The CDR3 coding sequence is TGTGCCATCAGTGATGCAGGGGTTCGCAGCATGAACACTGAAGCTTTCTTT.

This chain uses TRBV4-1 with TRBJ1-2; weak D call: TRBD1 (6 bases). CDR3 length equals 14 residues. The germline V and J ends were trimmed by 0 bases and 8 bases, with 13 bases remaining between them. The V gene's germline CDR1 is MGHRA and CDR2 YSYEKL. The CDR3 here is CASSQERTGYGYTF. The CDR3 bases are TGCGCCAGCAGCCAAGAGAGAACAGGGTACGGCTACACCTTC.

There are many counts of this clonotype. V is TRBV7-8 and J is TRBJ2-1; TRBD1 aligns across 8 bases. This CDR3 has 16 residues. In germline, CDR1 is SGHVS, CDR2 FQNEAQ. Trimming cost V 5 bases and J 5 bases; bases outside gene matches: 11. CDR3 sequence (DNA): TGTGCCAGCAGCACCAAAGGGACAGGAGGCGACAATGAGCAGTTCTTC. The encoded protein is CASSTKGTGGDNEQFF.

This clonotype was seen more than once but under ten times. This CDR3 is CASSHSPDRAYGYTF. CDR3 bases: TGCGCCAGCAGTCATTCCCCGGACAGGGCCTATGGCTACACCTTC. The V gene is TRBV23-1, the J gene TRBJ1-2; TRBD1 aligns across 8 bases. TRBV23-1 is an ORF, and what it does is uncertain. The CDR3 totals 15 residues. The ends lost 3 bases at V and 4 bases at J; junction bases unmatched: 7.

The chain carries TRBV12-3 or TRBV12-4 and TRBJ2-7; 9 bases map to TRBD1. This CDR3 has 14 amino acids. Trimming cost V 3 bases and J 7 bases; bases outside gene matches: 7. The CDR3 here is CASSFGTGMREQYF. In DNA form, the CDR3 reads TGTGCCAGCAGTTTTGGGACAGGGATGAGGGAGCAGTACTTC.

This clonotype occurred a few times. The chain employs TRBV27 and TRBJ2-6, with 12 bases identical to TRBD1. Trimming removed 8 bases from V and 4 bases from J; junction bases left unmatched: 9. The CDR3 spans 17 residues. Looked up from germline, CDR1 is MNHEY and CDR2 is SMNVEV (reference sequence). Here the CDR3 reads CASGVWDRGPGANVLTF. CDR3 nucleotides: TGTGCCAGCGGAGTTTGGGACAGGGGGCCAGGGGCCAACGTCCTGACTTTC.

The J gene is TRBJ1-5, the V gene TRBV7-9; a weak D match, TRBD1 (6 bases). Looked up from germline, CDR1 is SEHNR and CDR2 is FQNEAQ (reference sequence). The ends were cut back, 5 bases at V and 2 bases at J, with 19 bases in the middle. This CDR3 is built from 17 residues. The CDR3 DNA sequence: TGTGCCAGCAGCCTGACAGGTTGGGACGGGGGCAATCAGCCCCAGCATTTT. Amino acids: CASSLTGWDGGNQPQHF.